This T cell receptor beta chain derives from a study of blood T cell repertoires in COVID-19 (TCRdb year 2020). With respect to the entire study: Collaborator samples came from the United States, Italy and Spain and covered acute and convalescent phases of COVID-19. The prospective study material was composed of cDNA or gDNA derived from T cells, B-cell-depleted T cells, or PBMCs. Nearly every sample came with metadata listing a de-identified subject ID, COVID-19 status, age in years and sex. The dataset comprised deeply sampled blood TCRbeta repertoires from subjects exposed to, actively infected with, or recovered from COVID-19. The repertoires were released in a freely available public database intended as a resource for research on the immune response to SARS-CoV-2. Where available, HLA class I and class II types were obtained from metadata supplied by the sample provider rather than from assay-based typing. Samples came from the ongoing ImmuneRACE study (first 160 participants) plus 1,254 subjects from 6 global collaborators. What the research found in general, with its limitations: The amount of clinical and demographic metadata varied by source and participant and was provided uncurated.

The germline V gene (reference sequence) yields MNHEY for CDR1 and SMNVEV for CDR2. Relative to germline, V is missing 7 bases and J is missing 5 bases, with 25 bases of the junction outside any gene match. The CDR3 holds 20 amino acids from the cysteine to the phenylalanine. CDR3 DNA is the only sequence kept; it has 60 bases, read in frame from the first base. The immunoSEQ Assay, a bias-controlled multiplex PCR, was used to amplify TCRbeta CDR3 regions from genomic DNA. As for the original processing: The number of nucleated cells in each sample was estimated from the amplification of reference gene primers within the assay. To quantify the absolute abundance of each unique TCRbeta CDR3 rearrangement, sequence reads were collapsed and filtered. For each sample, productive Simpson clonality was calculated as the square root of Simpson's diversity index over productive rearrangements. The table comes from immuneACCESS by way of TCRdb, which keeps in-frame sequences with V and J called. Part of the clones is missing from these tables; in studies checked, under half for an unresolved V gene and the rest for unknown reasons. The V and J calls and the clone size are those of that table, but D and trimming were determined from the DNA. Recorded for this sample are about 520,000 clones; approximately 85% of them occurred a single time. The ten largest clones take up about 3% of the sample.

Collaborating institutions collected whole blood in K2EDTA tubes following their own protocols. For TCRbeta analysis, collaborators shipped samples as frozen whole blood, isolated PBMCs, or DNA extracted from either of those sample types. Comments on this clone: Its antigen specificity is not known. Base quality data are lacking; no much larger clone is found one base away.

The chain uses TRBV27 and TRBJ2-7, and TRBD2 matches 11 of the central bases. This clonotype originated in a human donor in a cohort sampled during active COVID-19. The sequenced material came from peripheral blood. The DNA sequence follows: TGTGCCAGCAAATTTCGGGCCGTCCTACTAGCGGGAGAATCAAGCGACGAGCAGTACTTC. The translation is CASKFRAVLLAGESSDEQYF.